This TCR beta chain was sequenced in a study of CD8 T cells in ankylosing spondylitis. Researchers built TCR beta libraries using quantitative 5'-RACE with molecular barcodes. TCRdb re-called the 5' RACE reads with MiXCR, one entry per CDR3 protein. The table has 130,000 or so distinct CDR3 sequences, over 6.5% seen once; the top ten hold 9.5% to 15%. Study-wide findings and caveats: Significant enrichment of disease-linked clones was reported in matched ankylosing spondylitis synovial fluid. Among TCR beta sequences, a motif of under 10 highly homologous variants appeared characteristic of ankylosing spondylitis blood.

This clonotype has a count of ten or more. Its antigen remains unidentified. The sample was blood, either unsorted or a sorted T cell fraction (not recorded which). This receptor was obtained from a male donor with ankylosing spondylitis or in good health (not recorded which).

The CDR3 protein is CSTYRGNYGYTF. As DNA, the CDR3 is TGCAGTACATACAGGGGAAACTATGGCTACACCTTC. The chain uses TRBV20-1 and TRBJ1-2; 7 bases are shared with TRBD1. Germline values: CDR1 DFQATT, CDR2 SNEGSKA (reference sequence). This CDR3 has 12 residues. V shed 8 bases and J 2 bases; nucleotides not matched to a gene: 5.